The T cell receptor beta chain under discussion was sequenced for a study of T-cell memory formation after mild COVID-19. Regarding the study as a whole: Mostly located in CM and EM were contracting CD4+ clones, with contracting CD8+ clones located in EMRA. Whereas later expanders leaned CD4+, clones contracting day 15 to 85 showed a balanced CD4/CD8 makeup.

In its sample, this clonotype was seen a few times. Antigen unknown. The authors produced TCR alpha and TCR beta cDNA libraries with sample barcodes and UMIs by 5'RACE using constant-segment primers. MiXCR, run by TCRdb on the 5' RACE reads, gives a single entry per CDR3 protein. The sample holds about 610,000 distinct CDR3 sequences, 15% to 20% seen once. The source is an adult woman who had mild COVID-19 (a few samples of this study predate the infection). Cell type and time point are not known. The sample consisted of PBMCs or a T cell subset sorted from them (not recorded which).

DNA of the CDR3: TGTGCCAGCAGCGACGCCGCCGGGGCAAACACTGAAGCTTTCTTT. Amino acids: CASSDAAGANTEAFF. The chain couples TRBV9 to TRBJ1-1; weak D call: TRBD1 (5 bases). The germline V gene encodes CDR1 SGDLS and CDR2 YYNGEE. Trimming left V 3 bases short and J 2 bases short, with 14 bases between. This CDR3 is 15 amino acids long.